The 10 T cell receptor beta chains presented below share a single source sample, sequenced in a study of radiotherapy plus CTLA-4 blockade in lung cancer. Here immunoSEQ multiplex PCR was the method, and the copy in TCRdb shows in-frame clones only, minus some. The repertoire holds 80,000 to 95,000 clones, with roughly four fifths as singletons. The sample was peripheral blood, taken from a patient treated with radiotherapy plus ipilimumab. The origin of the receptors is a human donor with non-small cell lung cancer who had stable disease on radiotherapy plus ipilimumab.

The chain's CDR3 is CATSRGKYEQYF. The CDR3, as DNA: TGTGCCACCAGCAGAGGAAAATACGAGCAGTACTTC. The chain is built from TRBV15 and TRBJ2-7; D gene uncertain. V dropped 1 base and J dropped 4 bases, with 5 bases sitting between them. The length of the CDR3 is 12 residues. Germline V lookup: CDR1 LNHNV, CDR2 YYDKDF (reference sequence).

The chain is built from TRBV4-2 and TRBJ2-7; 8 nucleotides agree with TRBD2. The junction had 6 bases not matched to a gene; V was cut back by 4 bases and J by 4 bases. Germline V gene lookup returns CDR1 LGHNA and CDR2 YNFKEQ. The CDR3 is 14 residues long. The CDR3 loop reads CASSPQRERYEQYF. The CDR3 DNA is TGTGCCAGCAGCCCCCAGCGGGAGCGGTACGAGCAGTACTTC.

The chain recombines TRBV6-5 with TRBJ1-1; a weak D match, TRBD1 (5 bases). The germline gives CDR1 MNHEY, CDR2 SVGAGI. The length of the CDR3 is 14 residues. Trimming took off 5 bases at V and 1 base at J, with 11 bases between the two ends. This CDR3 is CASSLGTGNTEAFF. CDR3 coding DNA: TGTGCCAGCAGTCTGGGGACGGGGAACACTGAAGCTTTCTTT.

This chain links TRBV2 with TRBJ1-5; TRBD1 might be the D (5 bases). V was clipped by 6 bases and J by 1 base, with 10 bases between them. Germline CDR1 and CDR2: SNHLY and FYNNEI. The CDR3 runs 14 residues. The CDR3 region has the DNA TGTGCCAGCAGCAGGGTTCGAAGCAATCAGCCCCAGCATTTT. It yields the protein CASSRVRSNQPQHF.

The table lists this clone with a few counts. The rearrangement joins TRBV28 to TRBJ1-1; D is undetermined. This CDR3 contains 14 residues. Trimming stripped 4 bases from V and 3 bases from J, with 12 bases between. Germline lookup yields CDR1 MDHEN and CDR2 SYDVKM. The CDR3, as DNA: TGTGCCAGCAGTTCCGCCGGGCCGTACACTGAAGCTTTCTTT. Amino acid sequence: CASSSAGPYTEAFF.

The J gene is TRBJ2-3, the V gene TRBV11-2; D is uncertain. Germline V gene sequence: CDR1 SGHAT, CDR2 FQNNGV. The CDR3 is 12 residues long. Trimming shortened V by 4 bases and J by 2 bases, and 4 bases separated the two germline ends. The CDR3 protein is CASSSNTDTQYF. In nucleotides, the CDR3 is TGTGCCAGCAGCTCAAACACAGATACGCAGTATTTT.

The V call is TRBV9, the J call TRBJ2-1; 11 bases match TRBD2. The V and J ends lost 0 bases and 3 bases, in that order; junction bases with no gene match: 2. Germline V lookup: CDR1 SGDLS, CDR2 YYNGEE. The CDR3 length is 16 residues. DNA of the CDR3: TGTGCCAGCAGCGTAGGAGGGACTAGCGGCTACAATGAGCAGTTCTTC. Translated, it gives CASSVGGTSGYNEQFF.

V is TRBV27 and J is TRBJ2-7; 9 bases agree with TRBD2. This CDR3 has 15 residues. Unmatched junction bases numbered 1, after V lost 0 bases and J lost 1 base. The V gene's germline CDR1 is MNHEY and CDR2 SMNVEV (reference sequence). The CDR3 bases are TGTGCCAGCAGTTTATCTGCGGGAGGGTCCTACGAGCAGTACTTC. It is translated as CASSLSAGGSYEQYF.

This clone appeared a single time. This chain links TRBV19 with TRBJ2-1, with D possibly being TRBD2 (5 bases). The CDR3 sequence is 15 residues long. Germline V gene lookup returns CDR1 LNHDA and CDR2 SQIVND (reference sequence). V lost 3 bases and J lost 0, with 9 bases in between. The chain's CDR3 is CASSIPGSSYNEQFF. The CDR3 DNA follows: TGTGCCAGTAGTATCCCGGGGAGCTCCTACAATGAGCAGTTCTTC.

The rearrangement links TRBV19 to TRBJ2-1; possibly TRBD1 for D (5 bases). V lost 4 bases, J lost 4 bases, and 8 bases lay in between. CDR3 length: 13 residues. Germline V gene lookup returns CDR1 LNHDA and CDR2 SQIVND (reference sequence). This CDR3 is CASSTQAYNEQFF. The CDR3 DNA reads TGTGCCAGTAGTACACAGGCGTACAATGAGCAGTTCTTC.